This T cell receptor gamma chain was found in a study of Vδ1+ human thymocytes. Study-wide results and limits: TRG sequences recurred across donors, whereas TRD sequences stayed essentially private. Unlike peripheral blood Vdelta1+ controls, thymic delta-chain sequences included about 20% Vdelta2 and few Vdelta3. The authors advised highly purified populations and single-cell validation. Thymic TRG and TRD repertoires appeared highly polyclonal, with Gaussian CDR3 length distributions.

The template was reverse-transcribed extracted RNA. The CDR3 regions were amplified by multiplex PCR from V-gene primers to a constant-region primer. TCRdb reanalyzed the multiplex PCR reads using CATT. Among 7,000 to 9,500 gamma-chain clones listed, 50% to 65% were seen once. Between roughly 97% and 99.6% of sorted thymocytes were Vdelta1+. Worth noting for this clone: Its antigen remains unknown.

CDR1 is VENAVY, CDR2 YDSYNSRV, per germline. V lost 3 bases and J lost 8; bases outside the gene matches: 3. CDR3 length: 12 residues. The source is a girl less than two years old who had congenital heart surgery. J is TRGJP2 and V is TRGV8. Here the J gene was assigned by germline matching of the DNA, as TCRdb has none. Material for sequencing was Vdelta1+ gamma-delta thymocytes from the thymus. Subset described: FACS-sorted CD3+ TCRalphabeta- TCRVdelta1+ TCRVdelta2- thymocytes. The chain's CDR3 is CATWDEDWIKTF. Here the CDR3 DNA reads TGTGCCACCTGGGATGAGGATTGGATCAAGACGTTT.